The T cell receptor beta chain described here comes from a study of blood T cell repertoires in COVID-19. At the level of the study: PBMCs, B-cell-depleted T cells, or T cells were the source of the cDNA or gDNA that made up the material.

The table came from immunoSEQ multiplex PCR; TCRdb's copy has only in-frame clones and leaves some out. Of roughly 300,000 clones listed, about 86% are singletons. CDR1 and CDR2 (germline): SGHNT, YYREEE (reference sequence). Trimming took 4 bases from V and 3 from J; bases not matched to a gene: 5. CDR3 length: 14 amino acids. Participants' reported clinical history set cohort assignment. Specimen: PBMCs or T cells enriched from blood (not recorded which). V gene TRBV5-4 combines with J gene TRBJ1-1, with 8 bases fitting TRBD1. The sequence was obtained from a woman aged 40 to 49 with acute COVID-19. CDR3 bases: TGTGCCAGCAGCGTACCGGGACAGGACACTGAAGCTTTCTTT. It yields the protein CASSVPGQDTEAFF.